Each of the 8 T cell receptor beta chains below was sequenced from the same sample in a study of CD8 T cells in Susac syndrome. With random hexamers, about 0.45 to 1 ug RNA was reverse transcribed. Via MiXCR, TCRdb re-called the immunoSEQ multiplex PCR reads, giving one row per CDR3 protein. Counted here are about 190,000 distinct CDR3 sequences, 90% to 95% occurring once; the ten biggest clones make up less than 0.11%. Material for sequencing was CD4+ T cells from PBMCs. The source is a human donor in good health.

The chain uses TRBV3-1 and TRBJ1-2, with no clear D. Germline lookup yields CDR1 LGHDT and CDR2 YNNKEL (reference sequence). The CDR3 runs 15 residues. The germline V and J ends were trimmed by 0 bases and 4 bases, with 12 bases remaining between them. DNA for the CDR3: TGTGCCAGCAGCCAAGATTTGACACTATTCTATGGCTACACCTTC. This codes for CASSQDLTLFYGYTF.

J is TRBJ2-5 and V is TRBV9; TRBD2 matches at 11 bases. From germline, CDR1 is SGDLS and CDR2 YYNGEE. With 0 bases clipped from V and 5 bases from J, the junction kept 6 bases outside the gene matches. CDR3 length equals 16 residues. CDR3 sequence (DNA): TGTGCCAGCAGCGTAGCTAGCGGGGGGCCAGGGGAGACCCAGTACTTC. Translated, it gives CASSVASGGPGETQYF.

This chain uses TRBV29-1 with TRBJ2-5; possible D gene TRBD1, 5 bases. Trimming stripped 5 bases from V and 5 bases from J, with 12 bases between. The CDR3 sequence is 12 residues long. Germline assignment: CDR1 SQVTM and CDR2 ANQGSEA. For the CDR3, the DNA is TGCAGCGTTTCACAGGAGATGGAGACCCAGTACTTC. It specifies CSVSQEMETQYF.

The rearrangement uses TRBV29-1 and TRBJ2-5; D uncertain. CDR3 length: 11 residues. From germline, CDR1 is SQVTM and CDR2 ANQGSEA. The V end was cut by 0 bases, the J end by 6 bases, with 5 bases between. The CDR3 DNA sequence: TGCAGCGTTGAAGATCTTCAGACCCAGTACTTC. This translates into CSVEDLQTQYF.

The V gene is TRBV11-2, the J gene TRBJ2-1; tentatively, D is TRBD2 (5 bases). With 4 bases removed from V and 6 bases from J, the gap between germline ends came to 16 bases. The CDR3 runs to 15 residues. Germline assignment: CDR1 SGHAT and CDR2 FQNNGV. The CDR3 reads CASSSIRGHLNEQFF. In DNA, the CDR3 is TGTGCCAGCAGCTCAATTAGAGGGCACCTCAATGAGCAGTTCTTC.

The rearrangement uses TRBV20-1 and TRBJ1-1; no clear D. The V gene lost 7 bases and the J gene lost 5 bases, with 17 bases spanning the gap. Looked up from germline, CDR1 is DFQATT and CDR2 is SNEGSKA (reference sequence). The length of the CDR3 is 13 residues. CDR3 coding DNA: TGCAGTGGGATTGGGCTAACGAGGACTGAAGCTTTCTTT. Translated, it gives CSGIGLTRTEAFF.

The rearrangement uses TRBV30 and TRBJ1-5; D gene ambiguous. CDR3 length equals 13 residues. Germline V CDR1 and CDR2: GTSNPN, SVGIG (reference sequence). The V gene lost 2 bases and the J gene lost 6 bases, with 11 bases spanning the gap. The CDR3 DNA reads TGTGCCTGGAGTACTGCCCGGGTTCAGCCCCAGCATTTT. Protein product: CAWSTARVQPQHF.

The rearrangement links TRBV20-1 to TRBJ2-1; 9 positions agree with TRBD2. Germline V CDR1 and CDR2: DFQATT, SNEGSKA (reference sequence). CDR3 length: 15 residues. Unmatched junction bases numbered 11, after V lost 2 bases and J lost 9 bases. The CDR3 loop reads CSARFPLAGVFEQFF. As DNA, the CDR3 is TGCAGTGCTAGATTCCCACTAGCGGGTGTGTTTGAGCAGTTCTTC.